Sequencing of this T cell receptor beta chain was carried out in a study of blood T cell repertoires in COVID-19. Repertoires were generated with immunoSEQ multiplex PCR, while TCRdb's copy carries only in-frame clones and drops some. The repertoire holds around 250,000 clones, with more than 70% as singletons. Germline assignment: CDR1 SGHRS and CDR2 YFSETQ. The CDR3 covers 15 residues. V trimming: 1 base; J trimming: 5 bases; junction bases outside the gene matches: 3. The sequenced material came from peripheral blood. This TCR derives from a woman older than 75 with COVID-19, enrolled during active disease. The rearrangement uses TRBV5-1 and TRBJ1-5; 10 positions match TRBD1. This CDR3 is CASSLLGTGDQPQHF. In nucleotides, the CDR3 is TGCGCCAGCAGCTTGTTAGGGACAGGGGATCAGCCCCAGCATTTT.